This passage covers 23 T cell receptor beta chains from one sample sequenced in a study of siplizumab effects on memory and regulatory T cells. The data were produced by immunoSEQ multiplex PCR, yet TCRdb's version contains in-frame clones alone and is incomplete. The table has fewer than 100,000 clones, 94% seen once. The sequencing input was non-Treg CD4+ T cells sorted from blood. These receptor sequences come from a human donor in good health.

The V gene is TRBV7-9, the J gene TRBJ2-7; the match to TRBD1 covers 9 bases. The CDR3 spans 15 residues. The V and J ends lost 1 base and 2 bases, in that order; junction bases with no gene match: 3. Germline CDR1 and CDR2: SEHNR and FQNEAQ (reference sequence). CDR3 coding DNA: TGTGCCAGCAGCTTAGTTGGGACAGGGACCTACGAGCAGTACTTC. Amino acids: CASSLVGTGTYEQYF.

The chain has TRBV6-5 and TRBJ1-3; D uncertain. V was trimmed by 5 bases and J by 0 bases, leaving 8 bases between them. Germline V CDR1 and CDR2: MNHEY, SVGAGI. The CDR3 loop spans 14 amino acids. CDR3 coding DNA: TGTGCCAGCAGTACCCGTTACTCTGGAAACACCATATATTTT. This encodes CASSTRYSGNTIYF.

This chain uses TRBV6-1 with TRBJ2-5, with D uncertain. The germline V and J ends were trimmed by 2 bases and 9 bases, with 7 bases remaining between them. The CDR3 length is 11 residues. CDR1 and CDR2 (germline): MNHNS, SASEGT. For the CDR3, the DNA is TGTGCCAGCAGTGAACCTGTCGCCCAGTACTTC. It specifies CASSEPVAQYF.

The chain combines TRBV14 with TRBJ2-2; 15 nucleotides align to TRBD2. CDR3 length: 20 residues. Germline CDR1 reads SGHDN; CDR2 reads FVKESK. V lost 0 bases, J lost 4 bases, and 9 bases stayed unmatched. The CDR3 loop is CASSQDLWTSGRVATGELFF. In DNA, the CDR3 is TGTGCCAGCAGCCAAGATCTTTGGACTAGCGGGAGGGTCGCCACCGGGGAGCTGTTTTTT.

The chain uses TRBV9 and TRBJ1-5, with D unclear. Per germline, CDR1 SGDLS and CDR2 YYNGEE. Deletions cut 0 bases from V and 4 bases from J, with 8 bases between. This CDR3 region has 14 residues. The CDR3 coding sequence is TGTGCCAGCAGCGTAGGTTCTGGGAATCAGCCCCAGCATTTT. The encoded protein is CASSVGSGNQPQHF.

The rearrangement links TRBV6-1 to TRBJ1-5; TRBD1 is a possible D gene (6 bases). This CDR3 comprises 14 residues. Trimming took 5 bases from V and 2 from J, leaving 10 bases between them. Germline V lookup: CDR1 MNHNS, CDR2 SASEGT. The CDR3 spells CASSWTDGNQPQHF. The CDR3 bases are TGTGCCAGCAGTTGGACAGACGGCAATCAGCCCCAGCATTTT.

The rearrangement uses TRBV27 and TRBJ2-5; weak D call: TRBD2 (5 bases). Germline values: CDR1 MNHEY, CDR2 SMNVEV (reference sequence). The V end lost 6 bases, the J end lost 1 base, and 9 bases lay between the germline ends. CDR3 size: 13 residues. The CDR3 nucleotides read TGTGCCAGCAGCCGGGATCCCCAAGAGACCCAGTACTTC. Translated: CASSRDPQETQYF.

The V gene is TRBV20-1, the J gene TRBJ2-1, with D perhaps matching TRBD2 (5 bases). V lost 7 bases and J lost 7, with 11 bases in between. Germline CDR1 DFQATT, CDR2 SNEGSKA (reference sequence). The CDR3 consists of 11 residues. The CDR3 sequence is CSGRTGNEQFF. The CDR3 DNA is TGCAGTGGTCGGACTGGGAATGAGCAGTTCTTC.

The V and J genes are TRBV9 and TRBJ1-3; no definite D call. This CDR3 is 17 amino acids long. V lost 0 bases to trimming and J lost 3 bases, with 16 bases between them. Per germline, CDR1 SGDLS and CDR2 YYNGEE. The CDR3 is CASSVEASTGLGNTIYF. The CDR3 DNA reads as TGTGCCAGCAGCGTAGAGGCTTCCACCGGACTTGGAAACACCATATATTTT. The variable domain in full, with the rest retrieved from reference TRBV9 and TRBJ1-3, is DSGVTQTPKHLITATGQRVTLRCSPRSGDLSVYWYQQSLDQGLQFLIQYYNGEERAKGNILERFSAQQFPDLHSELNLSSLELGDSALYFCASSVEASTGLGNTIYFGEGSWLTVV.

V is TRBV7-9 and J is TRBJ1-5; 9 bases agree with TRBD1. Germline V gene lookup returns CDR1 SEHNR and CDR2 FQNEAQ (reference sequence). This CDR3 has 15 residues. The V gene end was trimmed by 5 bases and the J gene end by 8 bases; junction bases not matched to a gene: 10. CDR3 region: CASSAPGTGREPQHF. The CDR3 DNA is TGTGCCAGCAGCGCACCCGGGACAGGGAGGGAGCCCCAGCATTTT.

This clone was observed once. The V and J genes are TRBV19 and TRBJ1-3; unclear D gene. The CDR3 contains 14 residues. CDR1 LNHDA and CDR2 SQIVND come from the germline V gene (reference sequence). Trimming pared 8 bases from V and 0 bases from J, leaving 11 bases between. The CDR3 region has the DNA TGTGCCAGTTATGGCCTAGACTCTGGAAACACCATATATTTT. Amino acids: CASYGLDSGNTIYF. The full variable domain, its missing parts supplied by reference TRBV19 and TRBJ1-3, is DGGITQSPKYLFRKEGQNVTLSCEQNLNHDAMYWYRQDPGQGLRLIYYSQIVNDFQKGDIAEGYSVSREKKESFPLTVTSAQKNPTAFYLCASYGLDSGNTIYFGEGSWLTVV.

This clone was counted once. The chain is built from TRBV5-6 and TRBJ2-7; the match to TRBD2 covers 13 bases. Germline assignment: CDR1 SGHDT and CDR2 YYEEEE. The length of the CDR3 is 19 residues. The V and J ends lost 0 bases and 1 base, in that order; junction bases with no gene match: 10. The CDR3 DNA reads as TGTGCCAGCAGCTTGGCCATATTAAGGACTAGCGGGAGTTCCTACGAGCAGTACTTC. This codes for CASSLAILRTSGSSYEQYF.

V usage is TRBV21-1 and J usage is TRBJ2-1; TRBD2 is the table's D call and was not checked against the DNA. TRBV21-1 is annotated as a pseudogene. This CDR3 spans 11 amino acids. The CDR3, as DNA: TGTGCCAGCACCGGAGGTGGTGAGCAGTTCTTC. Translated: CASTGGGEQFF.

This chain uses TRBV14 with TRBJ1-3; 7 nucleotides match TRBD1. CDR3 length: 16 amino acids. Germline V gives CDR1 SGHDN, CDR2 FVKESK. The V and J ends lost 5 bases and 2 bases, in that order; junction bases with no gene match: 9. CDR3: CASSAFQGVAGNTIYF. DNA for the CDR3: TGTGCCAGCAGCGCATTTCAGGGGGTGGCTGGAAACACCATATATTTT. Full variable domain (missing parts from reference TRBV14 and TRBJ1-3): EAGVTQFPSHSVIEKGQTVTLRCDPISGHDNLYWYRRVMGKEIKFLLHFVKESKQDESGMPNNRFLAERTGGTYSTLKVQPAELEDSGVYFCASSAFQGVAGNTIYFGEGSWLTVV.

The chain uses TRBV9 and TRBJ1-3; D might be TRBD1 (6 bases). Trimming removed 0 bases from V and 0 bases from J, with 10 bases in between. Germline assignment: CDR1 SGDLS and CDR2 YYNGEE. The CDR3 has 16 residues. CDR3 sequence (DNA): TGTGCCAGCAGCGTAGGAAGGGGGTTCTCTGGAAACACCATATATTTT. It is translated as CASSVGRGFSGNTIYF. Supplemented by reference TRBV9 and TRBJ1-3, the full variable domain reads DSGVTQTPKHLITATGQRVTLRCSPRSGDLSVYWYQQSLDQGLQFLIQYYNGEERAKGNILERFSAQQFPDLHSELNLSSLELGDSALYFCASSVGRGFSGNTIYFGEGSWLTVV.

V and J are TRBV5-6 and TRBJ1-1; D not resolved. V was cut by 0 bases and J by 3 bases, with 6 bases left in between. Germline V gives CDR1 SGHDT, CDR2 YYEEEE. The CDR3 is made up of 13 amino acids. The CDR3 protein is CASSLDRDTEAFF. In nucleotides, the CDR3 is TGTGCCAGCAGCTTGGACCGAGACACTGAAGCTTTCTTT.

The table lists this clone with a count of one. The chain employs TRBV23-1 and TRBJ2-7; the match to TRBD2 covers 7 bases. TRBV23-1 is given ORF status, its function remaining uncertain. Unmatched junction bases numbered 11, after V lost 7 bases and J lost 2 bases. The CDR3 length is 15 residues. The CDR3 DNA reads TGCGCCAGCATTCCTTGGGCTAGCGGCACCTACGAGCAGTACTTC. Its translation: CASIPWASGTYEQYF.

This clone was seen once. The chain combines TRBV19 with TRBJ1-2; TRBD1 might be the D (6 bases). The CDR3 loop spans 15 amino acids. V was cut by 5 bases and J by 3 bases, with 16 bases left in between. The germline CDR1 and CDR2 sequences are LNHDA and SQIVND (reference sequence). The CDR3 bases are TGTGCCAGTAGTGCTCGGACAGAACGATACTATGGCTACACCTTC. It codes for CASSARTERYYGYTF.

The chain uses TRBV5-6 and TRBJ1-2; 7 nucleotides match TRBD1. V was clipped by 3 bases and J by 2 bases; unmatched bases: 7. The V gene's germline CDR1 is SGHDT and CDR2 YYEEEE. The CDR3 length is 15 residues. CDR3 nucleotides: TGTGCCAGCAGCTCCACCCGACAGGGAAACTATGGCTACACCTTC. This gives the protein CASSSTRQGNYGYTF.

This chain connects TRBV7-2 to TRBJ2-7; no clear D. The CDR3 spans 13 residues. The V gene's germline CDR1 is SGHTA and CDR2 FQGNSA. V lost 3 bases and J lost 3, with 9 bases in between. As DNA, the CDR3 is TGTGCCAGCAGCTTCCTCGGGCACTACGAGCAGTACTTC. The encoded protein is CASSFLGHYEQYF.

The count of this clone is one. The genes are TRBV5-4 and TRBJ2-3, with 11 bases that match TRBD2. The CDR3 is 18 amino acids. V gave up 0 bases and J gave up 7 bases; unmatched junction bases: 13. Germline-derived CDR1 and CDR2 are SGHNT and YYREEE (reference sequence). The CDR3 reads CASSLASGGLPGIYTQYF. For the CDR3, the DNA is TGTGCCAGCAGCTTGGCTAGCGGGGGGCTCCCGGGTATATATACGCAGTATTTT.

The chain links TRBV10-3 to TRBJ2-7; D is perhaps TRBD1 or TRBD2 (5 bases each). Germline-derived CDR1 and CDR2 are ENHRY and SYGVKD. This CDR3 contains 11 residues. V dropped 6 bases and J dropped 2 bases, with 5 bases sitting between them. CDR3 protein: CAIRGPYEQYF. In DNA form, the CDR3 reads TGTGCCATCAGGGGACCCTACGAGCAGTACTTC.

The V and J genes are TRBV28 and TRBJ1-2; D perhaps matches TRBD1 (6 bases). Per the germline V gene, CDR1 is MDHEN and CDR2 is SYDVKM. V dropped 6 bases and J dropped 8 bases, with 19 bases sitting between them. CDR3 length equals 14 residues. The CDR3 nucleotides read TGTGCCAGCAGCAGCAGGGGATTTCTCTACGGCTACACCTTC. Its translation: CASSSRGFLYGYTF.